Listed below are T cell receptor beta chains from one sample, sequenced in a study of blood T cell repertoires in COVID-19. Libraries were prepared by immunoSEQ multiplex PCR; TCRdb keeps only in-frame clonotypes and omits some of them. The table shows 200,000 or so clones, with roughly 79% occurring only once. Sequences were obtained from peripheral blood. These receptors were obtained from a woman older than 75 with COVID-19, enrolled during active disease. The CDR3 runs from the conserved cysteine through the conserved F or W. The D gene is left open where the match is weak.

>TRBJ1-2|TRBV5-6|TRBD1
CASSPSPGQGGRNYGYTF
TGTGCCAGCAGCCCCTCCCCGGGACAGGGGGGGCGGAACTATGGCTACACCTTC
>TRBJ1-1|TRBV7-8|NA
CASSNSGYANTEAFF
TGTGCCAGCAGCAACAGTGGATACGCGAACACTGAAGCTTTCTTT
>TRBJ2-5|TRBV7-9|TRBD1
CASSVDRVETQYF
TGTGCCAGCAGCGTCGACAGGGTTGAGACCCAGTACTTC
>TRBJ2-1|TRBV10-3|NA
CAISESHSSYNEQFF
TGTGCCATCAGTGAGTCCCATAGCTCCTACAATGAGCAGTTCTTC
>TRBJ2-1|TRBV19|TRBD2
CASSLGLAGVEQFF
TGTGCCAGTAGTTTGGGACTAGCGGGAGTTGAGCAGTTCTTC
>TRBJ1-3|TRBV19|NA
CASSAPGLSSGNTIYF
TGTGCCAGTAGCGCCCCGGGACTAAGCTCTGGAAACACCATATATTTT
>TRBJ2-7|TRBV18|NA
CASSPSRDSVPYF
TGTGCCAGCTCACCTTCCAGGGACTCGGTGCCGTACTTC
>TRBJ1-2|TRBV11-2|TRBD1
CASSLDMTGARHGYTF
TGTGCCAGCAGCTTAGATATGACAGGGGCGCGCCATGGCTACACCTTC
>TRBJ2-7|TRBV9|TRBD1
CASSVVSGTGADEQYF
TGTGCCAGCAGCGTAGTATCTGGGACAGGGGCCGACGAGCAGTACTTC
>TRBJ1-2|TRBV29-1|NA
CSAQGPDGYTF
TGCAGCGCACAGGGTCCCGATGGCTACACCTTC
>TRBJ2-3|TRBV4-1|NA
CASSLILQGILDTQYF
TGCGCCAGCAGCCTCATACTCCAGGGTATCCTAGATACGCAGTATTTT
>TRBJ1-4|TRBV5-1|NA
CASSLAGSNEKLFF
TGCGCCAGCAGCTTGGCCGGGAGTAATGAAAAACTGTTTTTT
>TRBJ2-5|TRBV28|TRBD2
CASRYAGGVQETQYF
TGTGCCAGCAGGTACGCGGGAGGGGTTCAAGAGACCCAGTACTTC
>TRBJ2-7|TRBV21-1|NA
CASSKPPSGFSYEQYF
TGTGCCAGCAGCAAACCTCCCAGCGGGTTCTCCTACGAGCAGTACTTC